This record looks at one T cell receptor beta chain sequence and its context. What it binds is not known. Germline trimming cut 5 bases from V and 4 bases from J; bases unmatched to any gene: 10. Germline V gene sequence: CDR1 SGHTA, CDR2 FQGTGA. CDR3 length: 18 amino acids. These data are taken from a study of T cell responses to AZD1222 COVID-19 vaccine. Looking at the study overall: Pooling covered second doses at about 4 or about 12 weeks.

The assay was immunoSEQ multiplex PCR, and TCRdb's table has in-frame clones only and misses some. The sample has about 130,000 clones, 75% to 90% seen once; the top ten hold approximately 1.6%. Findings and limits, study-wide: White British ancestry dominated among donors, who included more females, and clonal diversity was possibly underestimated. Sampled repertoires all dated from after the peak T cell response.

The material was peripheral blood, obtained on day 0 of AZD1222 vaccination. This TCR was sampled from an adult in good health. The rearrangement links TRBV7-3 to TRBJ2-1; 14 bases are a match to TRBD2. Written as DNA, the CDR3 is TGTGCCAGCAGCCGATACCGACTAGCGGGAGGGGGGTACAATGAGCAGTTCTTC. Translated: CASSRYRLAGGGYNEQFF.